The clone carrying this TCR beta chain occurred a few times. What it recognizes is unknown. The V and J ends lost 2 bases and 0 bases respectively, with 8 bases between them. The CDR3 sequence is 15 residues long. Looked up from germline, CDR1 is MGHRA and CDR2 is YSYEKL. This entry belongs to a study of T-cell memory formation after mild COVID-19. Whole-study results and caveats: What remained unconfirmed was the SARS-CoV-2 specificity of second-wave clones peaking on day 37.

5'RACE with constant-segment primers built TCRalpha and TCRbeta cDNA libraries with UMIs. Each CDR3 protein gets one entry after TCRdb re-called the 5' RACE reads with MiXCR. In the table there are some 300,000 distinct CDR3 sequences, 20% to 25% of which are singletons. This receptor was identified in a man between 18 and 29 years old who had mild COVID-19 (a few samples of this study predate the infection). Cell type and time point are not known. The V gene is TRBV4-1, the J gene TRBJ1-5; the D is unclear. The sequenced material came from PBMCs or a T cell subset sorted from them (not recorded which). The CDR3 spells CASSQRGGSNQPQHF. The DNA of the CDR3 is TGCGCCAGCAGCCAACGAGGCGGTAGCAATCAGCCCCAGCATTTT.